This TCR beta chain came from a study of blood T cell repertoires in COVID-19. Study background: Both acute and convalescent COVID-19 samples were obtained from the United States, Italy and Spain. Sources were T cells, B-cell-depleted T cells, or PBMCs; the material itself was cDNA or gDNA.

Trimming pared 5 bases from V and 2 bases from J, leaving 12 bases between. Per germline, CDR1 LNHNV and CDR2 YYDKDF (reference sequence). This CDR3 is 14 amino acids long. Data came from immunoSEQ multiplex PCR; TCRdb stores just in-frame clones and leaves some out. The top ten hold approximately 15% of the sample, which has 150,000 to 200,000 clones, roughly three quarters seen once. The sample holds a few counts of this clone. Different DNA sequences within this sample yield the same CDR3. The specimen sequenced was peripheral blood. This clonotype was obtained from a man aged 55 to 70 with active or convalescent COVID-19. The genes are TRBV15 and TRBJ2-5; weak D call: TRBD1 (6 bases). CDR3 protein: CATSGGQIQETQYF. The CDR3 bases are TGTGCCACCAGCGGTGGACAGATACAAGAGACCCAGTACTTC.